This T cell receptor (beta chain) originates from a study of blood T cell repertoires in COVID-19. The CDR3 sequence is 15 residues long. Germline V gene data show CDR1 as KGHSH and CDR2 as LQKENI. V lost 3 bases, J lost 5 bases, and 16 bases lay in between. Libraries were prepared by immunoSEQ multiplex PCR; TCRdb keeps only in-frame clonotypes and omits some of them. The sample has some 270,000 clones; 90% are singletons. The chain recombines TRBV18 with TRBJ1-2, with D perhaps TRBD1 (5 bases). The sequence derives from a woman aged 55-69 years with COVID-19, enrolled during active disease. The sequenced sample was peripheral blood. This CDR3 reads CASSPSPGDWYGYTF. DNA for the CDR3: TGTGCCAGCTCACCGTCGCCCGGGGACTGGTATGGCTACACCTTC. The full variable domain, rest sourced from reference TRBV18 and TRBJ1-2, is NAGVMQNPRHLVRRRGQEARLRCSPMKGHSHVYWYRQLPEEGLKFMVYLQKENIIDESGMPKERFSAEFPKEGPSILRIQQVVRGDSAAYFCASSPSPGDWYGYTFGSGTRLTVV.